Reported below is one TCR beta chain. Its antigen is still unknown. Germline is not matched at one junction end, which may reflect a read error. TCRdb used MiXCR to reprocess the 5' RACE reads, holding one entry per CDR3 protein. The sample has about 750,000 distinct CDR3 sequences; roughly 19% are singletons. The data originate from a study of CD8 T cells in ankylosing spondylitis. The length of the CDR3 is 13 residues. Germline V gene lookup returns CDR1 MNHNY and CDR2 SVGAGI (reference sequence). Study-level findings and limits: For ankylosing spondylitis blood, a TCR beta motif of under 10 highly homologous variants appeared characteristic. Disease-associated clones were reportedly significantly overrepresented in matched ankylosing spondylitis synovial fluid. Certain motif variants had earlier appeared in reactive arthritis synovial fluid and blood.

This sequence joins TRBV6-6 and TRBJ2-7; 7 bases map to TRBD1. Sequences were obtained from blood, either unsorted or a sorted T cell fraction (not recorded which). The origin of this receptor is a male donor with ankylosing spondylitis. The CDR3 region has the DNA TGTGCCAGCAGATACTACGACAGGGACGAGCAGTACTTC. It encodes CASRYYDRDEQYF.